The present TCR beta chain was sequenced within a study of blood T cells in healthy people across ages. The CDR3 runs 15 residues. Germline-derived CDR1 and CDR2 are SGHRS and YFSETQ. The trim removed 0 bases at V and 7 bases at J, leaving 8 bases unmatched. A sample-barcoded 5' primer and a J-beta primer mix were used in a second PCR of about 7 to 12 cycles. From the 5' RACE reads, TCRdb called clonotypes with MiXCR, one entry per CDR3 protein. The top ten hold 8.5% to 9.5% of the sample, which has just under 550,000 distinct CDR3 sequences, less than 25% seen once. The sample was also reused in another study, on T cells of mothers and their children.

The receptor's source is a boy between 10 and 17 years old in good health. The sequenced sample was blood. The chain is built from TRBV5-1 and TRBJ2-7, with 9 bases that match TRBD1. CDR3 nucleotide sequence: TGCGCCAGCAGCTTGGAAGACAGGGGGTCGGGAGAGCAGTACTTC. Its protein product is CASSLEDRGSGEQYF.